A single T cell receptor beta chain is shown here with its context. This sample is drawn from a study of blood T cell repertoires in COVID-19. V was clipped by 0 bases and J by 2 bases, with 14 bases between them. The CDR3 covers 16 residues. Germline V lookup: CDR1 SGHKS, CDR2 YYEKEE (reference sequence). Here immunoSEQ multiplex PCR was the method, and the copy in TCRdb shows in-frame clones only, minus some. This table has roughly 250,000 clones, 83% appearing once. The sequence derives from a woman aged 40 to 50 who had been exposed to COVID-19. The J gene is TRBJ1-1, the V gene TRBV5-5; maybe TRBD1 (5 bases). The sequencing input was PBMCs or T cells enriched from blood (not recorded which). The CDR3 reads CASSLGTAGSNTEAFF. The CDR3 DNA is TGTGCCAGCAGCTTGGGTACTGCAGGGTCCAACACTGAAGCTTTCTTT.